The 24 T cell receptor beta chains below come from one sample, sequenced in a study of blood T cells in healthy people across ages. Alongside a J-beta primer mix, a sample-barcoded 5' primer served in a second PCR lasting roughly 7 to 11 cycles. MiXCR, run by TCRdb on the 5' RACE reads, gives a single entry per CDR3 protein. The data hold 650,000 to 800,000 distinct CDR3 sequences, with about 42% observed a single time. The source material was blood. These receptors originate from a man aged 55 to 70 in good health.

CDR3 DNA: TGCAGCGCAACGACAGAGCCGGGGACTGAAGCTTTCTTT. Its translation: CSATTEPGTEAFF. The V call is TRBV29-1, the J call TRBJ1-1, with D possibly TRBD1 on 5 matching bases. The V gene lost 7 bases and the J gene lost 5 bases, with 17 bases spanning the gap. The CDR3 runs 13 residues. Germline CDR1 and CDR2: SQVTM and ANQGSEA. Complete variable domain (other parts from reference TRBV29-1 and TRBJ1-1): SAVISQKPSRDICQRGTSLTIQCQVDSQVTMMFWYRQQPGQSLTLIATANQGSEATYESGFVIDKFPISRPNLTFSTLTVSNMSPEDSSIYLCSATTEPGTEAFFGQGTRLTVV.

The chain recombines TRBV11-1 with TRBJ1-1, with D possibly matching TRBD1 (5 bases). CDR3 length: 14 amino acids. In germline, CDR1 is SGHAT, CDR2 FQDESV (reference sequence). With 5 bases removed from V and 5 bases from J, the gap between germline ends came to 15 bases. In DNA, the CDR3 is TGTGCCAGCAGCAAGTCCCAGGGTTTAACTGAAGCTTTCTTT. Protein sequence: CASSKSQGLTEAFF.

With regard to this clonotype: Being one base from a much bigger clone, this may be a read error. This sequence joins TRBV7-9 and TRBJ2-7; 13 nucleotides agree with TRBD2. The CDR3 is 15 amino acids. The V segment lost 5 bases and the J segment 10 bases; nucleotides outside the gene matches: 11. The germline CDR1 and CDR2 sequences are SEHNR and FQNEAQ (reference sequence). The DNA for the CDR3 is TGTGCCAGCAGCAAAGGACTAGCGGGGGCTGAGGCCCAGTACTTC. This gives the protein CASSKGLAGAEAQYF.

The sample holds a few counts of this clonotype. The V call is TRBV10-1, the J call TRBJ2-3; 7 nucleotides align to TRBD1. The CDR3 sequence is 16 residues long. V trimming: 0 bases; J trimming: 0 bases; junction bases outside the gene matches: 3. Germline V lookup: CDR1 WNHNN, CDR2 SYGVQD (reference sequence). CDR3 residues: CASSESTGYSTDTQYF. CDR3 DNA: TGCGCCAGCAGTGAGTCGACAGGGTACAGCACAGATACGCAGTATTTT.

This clonotype has more than one count but fewer than ten. The rearrangement uses TRBV7-9 and TRBJ1-1; maybe TRBD1 (5 bases). Deletions cut 5 bases from V and 1 base from J, with 14 bases between. The CDR3 is 15 amino acids. CDR1 is SEHNR and CDR2 is FQNEAQ in the germline V gene (reference sequence). The CDR3: CASSLPRGANTEAFF. The CDR3 DNA is TGTGCCAGCAGCCTGCCCAGAGGGGCGAACACTGAAGCTTTCTTT. The complete variable domain, with remaining parts taken from reference TRBV7-9 and TRBJ1-1, reads DTGVSQNPRHKITKRGQNVTFRCDPISEHNRLYWYRQTLGQGPEFLTYFQNEAQLEKSRLLSDRFSAERPKGSFSTLEIQRTEQGDSAMYLCASSLPRGANTEAFFGQGTRLTVV.

This clonotype was seen a single time. The chain employs TRBV9 and TRBJ2-3, with 7 bases fitting TRBD1. Losses at the gene ends were 4 bases for V and 1 base for J; bases not matched to a gene: 9. CDR3 length equals 16 residues. Germline V lookup: CDR1 SGDLS, CDR2 YYNGEE. CDR3: CASSRTPGQRTDTQYF. The CDR3 nucleotides read TGTGCCAGCAGCCGCACCCCGGGACAGCGCACAGATACGCAGTATTTT.

The chain is built from TRBV7-2 and TRBJ2-5; 13 bases are shared with TRBD2. The germline CDR1 and CDR2 sequences are SGHTA and FQGNSA. J lost 2 bases, V lost 1 base, and 10 bases had no gene match. CDR3 size: 19 residues. The CDR3 coding sequence is TGTGCCAGCAGCTTAGAACCCCCTGGACTAGCGGGGGCGCAAGAGACCCAGTACTTC. Its translation is CASSLEPPGLAGAQETQYF. The whole variable domain, remainder taken from reference TRBV7-2 and TRBJ2-5, is GAGVSQSPSNKVTEKGKDVELRCDPISGHTALYWYRQSLGQGLEFLIYFQGNSAPDKSGLPSDRFSAERTGGSVSTLTIQRTQQEDSAVYLCASSLEPPGLAGAQETQYFGPGTRLLVL.

The J gene is TRBJ2-5, the V gene TRBV20-1; D may correspond to TRBD1 or TRBD2 (5 bases each). Per the germline V gene, CDR1 is DFQATT and CDR2 is SNEGSKA (reference sequence). The CDR3 has 15 amino acids. Deletions cut 6 bases from V and 2 bases from J, with 19 bases between. The CDR3 region has the DNA TGCAGTGCCCCGGGACCCCTAGGGCATCAAGAGACCCAGTACTTC. This encodes CSAPGPLGHQETQYF.

This clonotype was found a few times. The gene calls are TRBV6-6 and TRBJ1-2; possible D gene TRBD1, 5 bases. Germline V lookup: CDR1 MNHNY, CDR2 SVGAGI (reference sequence). V lost 6 bases and J 6 bases, leaving 20 bases between the germline ends. There are 15 residues in the CDR3. The CDR3 reads CASSDGTASGHGYTF. The CDR3 DNA is TGTGCCAGCAGCGACGGGACGGCGAGTGGGCATGGCTACACCTTC.

V usage is TRBV7-9 and J usage is TRBJ1-2; 7 bases map to TRBD1. The junction had 8 bases not matched to a gene; V was cut back by 3 bases and J by 4 bases. The length of the CDR3 is 15 residues. Germline CDR1 is SEHNR and CDR2 is FQNEAQ (reference sequence). The chain's CDR3 is CASSLVGGVGYGYTF. The CDR3 nucleotides read TGTGCCAGCAGCTTGGTAGGGGGCGTCGGCTATGGCTACACCTTC. Based on the CDR3 plus reference TRBV7-9 and TRBJ1-2, the full variable domain is DTGVSQNPRHKITKRGQNVTFRCDPISEHNRLYWYRQTLGQGPEFLTYFQNEAQLEKSRLLSDRFSAERPKGSFSTLEIQRTEQGDSAMYLCASSLVGGVGYGYTFGSGTRLTVV.

The V and J genes are TRBV4-3 and TRBJ2-7, with TRBD1 matching 9 bases. V was clipped by 2 bases and J by 2 bases; unmatched bases: 4. Germline V gene data show CDR1 as LGHNA and CDR2 as YSLEER. There are 15 residues in the CDR3. Written as DNA, the CDR3 is TGCGCCAGCAGCCAAACGACAGGGGGTCCCTACGAGCAGTACTTC. Its protein product is CASSQTTGGPYEQYF.

This clonotype has only a few counts. The V call is TRBV5-1, the J call TRBJ2-7; 10 bases are shared with TRBD2. Trimming took 3 bases from V and 6 from J; bases not matched to a gene: 12. This CDR3 is 16 amino acids long. Germline-derived CDR1 and CDR2 are SGHRS and YFSETQ. CDR3 protein: CASSSTLAGSYSEQYF. Written as DNA, the CDR3 is TGCGCCAGCAGCTCGACACTAGCGGGATCCTATTCCGAGCAGTACTTC.

The chain has TRBV6-4 and TRBJ2-3; TRBD2 agrees at 9 bases. The CDR3 runs to 15 residues. Trimming cost V 3 bases and J 6 bases; bases outside gene matches: 7. CDR1 MRHNA and CDR2 SNTAGT come from the germline V gene. The chain's CDR3 is CASSEGNGLADTQYF. Here the CDR3 DNA reads TGTGCCAGCAGTGAGGGGAACGGACTAGCGGATACGCAGTATTTT.

This clonotype was seen more than once but under ten times. Written as DNA, the CDR3 is TGTGCCAGCACCCTAGGGGAGGCAGGTTCACCCCTCCACTTT. Amino acid sequence: CASTLGEAGSPLHF. The chain employs TRBV3-1 and TRBJ1-6; possible D gene TRBD1, 5 bases. Per the germline V gene, CDR1 is LGHDT and CDR2 is YNNKEL (reference sequence). This CDR3 comprises 14 residues. V was cut by 7 bases and J by 9 bases, with 16 bases left in between.

This clonotype was seen more than once but under ten times. This sequence joins TRBV6-5 and TRBJ1-6; no clear D gene. V was clipped by 0 bases and J by 5 bases, with 14 bases between them. There are 17 residues in the CDR3. Looked up from germline, CDR1 is MNHEY and CDR2 is SVGAGI. CDR3 in amino acids: CASSYSIEGPNNSPLHF. CDR3 DNA: TGTGCCAGCAGTTACTCGATTGAAGGACCCAATAATTCACCCCTCCACTTT.

This clonotype was seen a few times. V and J are TRBV7-2 and TRBJ2-5; D is uncertain. V was cut by 2 bases and J by 5 bases, with 15 bases left in between. The CDR3 is 15 amino acids. Germline lookup yields CDR1 SGHTA and CDR2 FQGNSA. CDR3 in amino acids: CASSLRTATWETQYF. As DNA, the CDR3 is TGTGCCAGCAGCTTAAGGACGGCAACGTGGGAGACCCAGTACTTC.

This clonotype was counted between two and nine times. CDR3 bases: TGTGCCACTTCGACAGGGGAAGGTAACTACGAGCAGTACTTC. It translates to CATSTGEGNYEQYF. The chain couples TRBV10-3 to TRBJ2-5, with 8 bases aligning to TRBD1. Judging by the DNA end, TRBJ2-7 fits better; the J call may be wrong. Germline lookup yields CDR1 ENHRY and CDR2 SYGVKD. The CDR3 totals 14 residues.

The chain uses TRBV27 and TRBJ2-7; unclear D gene. Germline V gene lookup returns CDR1 MNHEY and CDR2 SMNVEV (reference sequence). The germline V and J ends were trimmed by 0 bases and 2 bases, with 11 bases remaining between them. This CDR3 has 15 amino acids. CDR3 in amino acids: CASSLSGVRTYEQYF. The DNA for the CDR3 is TGTGCCAGCAGTTTATCTGGCGTTCGGACCTACGAGCAGTACTTC.

The V gene is TRBV5-1, the J gene TRBJ2-5, with D perhaps TRBD2 (6 bases). The J call may be faulty, since TRBJ2-7 better matches the DNA end. This CDR3 has 15 residues. Germline CDR1 and CDR2: SGHRS and YFSETQ. The CDR3 DNA follows: TGCGCCAGCAGCTACTTGCGGGGCGCACAGTACGAGCAGTACTTC. Amino acids: CASSYLRGAQYEQYF.

This clonotype has at least ten counts. CDR3 loop: CASSPRTGVRTYEQYF. The CDR3 region has the DNA TGTGCCAGCAGTCCACGGACAGGGGTTAGGACCTACGAGCAGTACTTC. V usage is TRBV12-3 or TRBV12-4 and J usage is TRBJ2-7; 9 positions agree with TRBD1. V lost 5 bases and J lost 2; bases outside the gene matches: 10. CDR3 length equals 16 residues.

This clonotype has a handful of counts. A read error may produce the germline difference seen at one junction end. The CDR3 loop is CASRLGQGTNYGYTF. The CDR3 DNA is TGTGCCAGCAGATTAGGACAGGGTACTAACTATGGCTACACCTTC. V gene TRBV7-9 combines with J gene TRBJ1-2, with 8 bases fitting TRBD1. This CDR3 region has 15 residues. Germline V gene sequence: CDR1 SEHNR, CDR2 FQNEAQ (reference sequence).

For this clonotype: One junction end does not reproduce the germline sequence, and a read error may be involved. The chain employs TRBV4-3 and TRBJ2-7; TRBD2 aligns across 8 bases. Germline V gene data show CDR1 as LGHNA and CDR2 as YSLEER. This CDR3 has 17 amino acids. For the CDR3, the DNA is TGCGCCAGCAGCCAAGATTACGGCCCGGGAGGGGTCTACGAGCGGTACTTC. Its translation: CASSQDYGPGGVYERYF.

J is TRBJ1-2 and V is TRBV7-9; no clear D gene. V dropped 6 bases and J dropped 8 bases, with 16 bases sitting between them. The CDR3 spans 13 residues. Germline V lookup: CDR1 SEHNR, CDR2 FQNEAQ (reference sequence). The CDR3 here is CASSPEVARGYTF. CDR3 DNA sequence: TGTGCCAGCAGTCCCGAGGTGGCCCGGGGCTACACCTTC. Full variable domain (missing parts from reference TRBV7-9 and TRBJ1-2): DTGVSQNPRHKITKRGQNVTFRCDPISEHNRLYWYRQTLGQGPEFLTYFQNEAQLEKSRLLSDRFSAERPKGSFSTLEIQRTEQGDSAMYLCASSPEVARGYTFGSGTRLTVV.

This clonotype was found a few times. V is TRBV27 and J is TRBJ2-1, with 8 bases aligning to TRBD1. CDR3 length equals 15 residues. The germline V gene encodes CDR1 MNHEY and CDR2 SMNVEV (reference sequence). Germline trimming cut 4 bases from V and 5 bases from J; bases unmatched to any gene: 7. CDR3 coding DNA: TGTGCCAGCAGTTACAGGACAGGGTGGGACAATGAGCAGTTCTTC. This sequence encodes CASSYRTGWDNEQFF.